This T cell receptor beta chain was identified during a study of chemoradiotherapy in HPV16-positive cancers. At the level of the study: Candidate HPV-specific clones and shared TCR motifs came from a couple of HPV16-positive patients.

Overall study results and limits: HPV-responsive T-cell expansion during chemoradiotherapy was linked to improved recurrence-free survival in HPV16-positive patients. During treatment, candidate HPV-specific clones and E7-related motifs expanded in tumor. Only a couple of HPV16-positive patients supplied the functional HPV-specificity definition.

TCRdb keeps only in-frame clones here, not all; method: immunoSEQ multiplex PCR. The repertoire holds about 7,600 clones, with roughly 80% as singletons. The CDR3 totals 13 residues. Germline V gives CDR1 SEHNR, CDR2 FQNEAQ (reference sequence). Unmatched junction bases numbered 2, after V lost 1 base and J lost 6 bases. Details on this clone: What it recognizes is unknown.

The source was blood, collected from a patient who underwent chemoradiotherapy. This sequence originates from a human donor with HPV-associated anogenital cancer. The chain has TRBV7-9 and TRBJ1-2; 7 bases match TRBD1. This chain's CDR3 is CASSLGQGDGYTF. The CDR3 DNA follows: TGTGCCAGCAGCTTAGGACAGGGCGATGGCTACACCTTC.